This entry describes one T cell receptor (beta chain). Antigen: not known. This record comes from a study of vaccination effects on CD4 cells after COVID-19. Study results and caveats: Marked contraction was observed in infection-induced and vaccine-induced clones late after vaccination.

Trimming removed 3 bases at V and 2 bases at J, with 11 bases between. Germline loops: CDR1 LNHDA, CDR2 SQIVND (reference sequence). The CDR3 has 15 amino acids. ViraFEST expansion of antigen-specific CD4+ T cells with viral peptide pools preceded sequencing. On approximately day 9 of culture, CD4+ T cells were separated out. Vaccine recipients, nucleocapsid antibody negative, had no prior SARS-CoV-2 infection. Sequenced by immunoSEQ multiplex PCR; TCRdb stores in-frame clones only, minus some. The profile shows around 71,000 clones, approximately 70% of them singletons. The V call is TRBV19, the J call TRBJ2-4; TRBD2 might be the D (5 bases). This receptor was obtained from a human donor who received a COVID-19 vaccine. Source: CD4+ T cells from PBMCs cultured with HCoV-OC43 spike peptides, taken before COVID-19 vaccination. Documented subset: HCoV-OC43 spike overlapping peptide pool stimulation. The CDR3 bases are TGTGCCAGTAGTATTGTTCGGGGTTCCAAAAACATTCAGTACTTC. Residues: CASSIVRGSKNIQYF.